This entry lists 21 T cell receptor beta chains sequenced from one sample in a study of cytomegalovirus exposure and HLA in healthy donors. PCR primers comprised 60 Vbeta and 13 Jbeta primers. Data came from immunoSEQ multiplex PCR; TCRdb stores just in-frame clones and leaves some out. Among under 200,000 clones listed, approximately 80% were seen once. Sequencing was performed on PBMCs. These receptors all come from a woman aged 40-49 years in good health and CMV-seropositive.

The genes are TRBV4-3 and TRBJ2-3, with 8 bases that match TRBD1. The ends lost 0 bases at V and 4 bases at J; junction bases unmatched: 6. This CDR3 is 16 amino acids long. The V gene's germline CDR1 is LGHNA and CDR2 YSLEER. The CDR3 nucleotides are TGCGCCAGCAGCCAAGACGGACCAGGGGGCGCAGATACGCAGTATTTT. This sequence encodes CASSQDGPGGADTQYF.

The chain uses TRBV4-2 and TRBJ1-2; 9 bases align to TRBD1. Unmatched junction bases numbered 4, after V lost 0 bases and J lost 8 bases. The CDR3 runs 14 residues. The germline CDR1 and CDR2 sequences are LGHNA and YNFKEQ. The DNA of the CDR3 is TGTGCCAGCAGCCAAGAGACAGGGGGTGAGGGCTACACCTTC. The encoded protein is CASSQETGGEGYTF.

The chain employs TRBV7-9 and TRBJ1-2; D may be TRBD1 (5 bases). This CDR3 spans 17 amino acids. Germline-derived CDR1 and CDR2 are SEHNR and FQNEAQ (reference sequence). V lost 1 base and J 3 bases, leaving 18 bases between the germline ends. This chain's CDR3 is CASSLGQGLTEDYGYTF. The CDR3 coding sequence is TGTGCCAGCAGCTTAGGCCAGGGACTGACAGAGGACTATGGCTACACCTTC. The complete variable domain, with remaining parts taken from reference TRBV7-9 and TRBJ1-2, reads DTGVSQNPRHKITKRGQNVTFRCDPISEHNRLYWYRQTLGQGPEFLTYFQNEAQLEKSRLLSDRFSAERPKGSFSTLEIQRTEQGDSAMYLCASSLGQGLTEDYGYTFGSGTRLTVV.

The J gene is TRBJ2-1, the V gene TRBV7-2; 8 bases map to TRBD2. The germline gives CDR1 SGHTA, CDR2 FQGNSA. The CDR3 has 15 residues. Trimming cost V 2 bases and J 3 bases; bases outside gene matches: 3. The CDR3 DNA follows: TGTGCCAGCAGCTTATCCGGGAGGGGCTACAATGAGCAGTTCTTC. It specifies CASSLSGRGYNEQFF.

This rearrangement joins TRBV7-2 to TRBJ2-5, with 7 bases aligning to TRBD2. This CDR3 is built from 18 residues. Trimming took 5 bases from V and 7 from J; bases not matched to a gene: 22. From germline, CDR1 is SGHTA and CDR2 FQGNSA. The CDR3 spells CASSPRAKRAGRVGTQYF. The DNA for the CDR3 is TGTGCCAGCAGCCCTCGCGCTAAGCGGGCGGGGAGGGTGGGGACCCAGTACTTC.

This rearrangement joins TRBV30 to TRBJ1-5, with D possibly matching TRBD1 (5 bases). V was shortened by 0 bases and J by 0 bases, with 15 bases between the two germline ends. This CDR3 is built from 17 residues. Per germline, CDR1 GTSNPN and CDR2 SVGIG (reference sequence). The CDR3 protein is CAWSVQGAHYSNQPQHF. CDR3 nucleotide sequence: TGTGCCTGGAGTGTACAAGGGGCCCATTATAGCAATCAGCCCCAGCATTTT.

J is TRBJ2-3 and V is TRBV6-6, with 8 bases fitting TRBD2. The CDR3 sequence is 15 residues long. Germline CDR1 MNHNY, CDR2 SVGAGI (reference sequence). The ends lost 7 bases at V and 2 bases at J; junction bases unmatched: 8. The CDR3 DNA is TGTGCCAGCAATCCTACGGGGGGGCCCACAGATACGCAGTATTTT. It yields the protein CASNPTGGPTDTQYF.

This rearrangement joins TRBV30 to TRBJ2-5; TRBD1 matches 7 bases. Germline V lookup: CDR1 GTSNPN, CDR2 SVGIG (reference sequence). The J segment lost 5 bases and the V segment lost 0 bases, leaving 6 bases of the junction unmatched. The CDR3 spans 14 residues. The CDR3 region is CAWSVQGGGETQYF. The CDR3, as DNA: TGTGCCTGGAGTGTACAAGGGGGCGGGGAGACCCAGTACTTC.

This chain joins TRBV29-1 and TRBJ2-1, with 10 bases fitting TRBD2. Trimming removed 3 bases from V and 6 bases from J; junction bases left unmatched: 17. This CDR3 has 18 residues. Per the germline V gene, CDR1 is SQVTM and CDR2 is ANQGSEA. This CDR3 is CSVEARDPAGGGLNEQFF. In DNA, the CDR3 is TGCAGCGTTGAGGCCAGGGACCCAGCGGGAGGGGGGCTCAATGAGCAGTTCTTC.

This clone was recorded only once. This rearrangement joins TRBV19 to TRBJ2-1; 8 positions agree with TRBD2. Germline V gene sequence: CDR1 LNHDA, CDR2 SQIVND (reference sequence). The CDR3 is made up of 13 amino acids. The CDR3 DNA follows: TGTGCAACTGGGCGGGGGGCCGTCGATGAGCAGTTCTTC. Amino acids: CATGRGAVDEQFF.

In its sample, this clone was seen a few times. The V call is TRBV6-6, the J call TRBJ2-7; D perhaps matches TRBD2 (6 bases). V dropped 5 bases and J dropped 4 bases, with 12 bases sitting between them. The CDR3 contains 13 residues. Germline CDR1 is MNHNY and CDR2 is SVGAGI (reference sequence). The CDR3 bases are TGTGCCAGCAGTAGCCTCGGGAGTTACGAGCAGTACTTC. Translating it yields CASSSLGSYEQYF.

The chain combines TRBV28 with TRBJ2-3, with 14 positions matching TRBD2. Looked up from germline, CDR1 is MDHEN and CDR2 is SYDVKM. With V trimmed by 4 bases and J by 5 bases, 11 bases remained unmatched. This CDR3 region has 18 residues. The CDR3 sequence is CASSSHFGGLAGEDTQYF. The CDR3 region has the DNA TGTGCCAGCAGTTCCCATTTCGGGGGACTAGCGGGGGAAGATACGCAGTATTTT.

V usage is TRBV6-5 and J usage is TRBJ2-7; TRBD2 matches at 13 bases. V lost 4 bases and J lost 0; bases outside the gene matches: 0. The CDR3 loop spans 15 amino acids. Germline loops: CDR1 MNHEY, CDR2 SVGAGI. Here the CDR3 DNA reads TGTGCCAGCAGTTGGACTAGCGGGAGCTCCTACGAGCAGTACTTC. Amino acid sequence: CASSWTSGSSYEQYF.

The DNA of the CDR3 is TGTGCCAGCAGTGGGACAGAAGAAAACACCGGGGAGCTGTTTTTT. This sequence encodes CASSGTEENTGELFF. The genes are TRBV9 and TRBJ2-2; 7 positions agree with TRBD1. Germline V gene data show CDR1 as SGDLS and CDR2 as YYNGEE. V gave up 5 bases and J gave up 2 bases; unmatched junction bases: 6. CDR3 length: 15 residues.

This rearrangement joins TRBV28 to TRBJ1-1; D might be TRBD1 (5 bases). With 7 bases removed from V and 7 bases from J, the gap between germline ends came to 19 bases. Germline V gene data show CDR1 as MDHEN and CDR2 as SYDVKM. The CDR3 has 14 residues. The CDR3 DNA reads TGTGCCAGCACTGAGCCGGTTGGGGCGGATGAAGCTTTCTTT. This gives the protein CASTEPVGADEAFF. The full variable domain, its missing parts supplied by reference TRBV28 and TRBJ1-1, is DVKVTQSSRYLVKRTGEKVFLECVQDMDHENMFWYRQDPGLGLRLIYFSYDVKMKEKGDIPEGYSVSREKKERFSLILESASTNQTSMYLCASTEPVGADEAFFGQGTRLTVV.

With respect to this clone: At one end the junction does not follow the germline gene, possibly because of a read error. V is TRBV28 and J is TRBJ1-1; tentatively, D is TRBD1 (5 bases). The CDR3 sequence is 14 residues long. CDR1 MDHEN and CDR2 SYDVKM come from the germline V gene. In nucleotides, the CDR3 is TGTACCAGCAGCCCTTCGACAGTGAACACTGAAGCTTTCTTT. Translating it yields CTSSPSTVNTEAFF.

The CDR3 spells CATHLGQGDLRDGYTF. In nucleotides, the CDR3 is TGTGCCACCCATCTGGGACAGGGTGATTTACGGGATGGCTACACCTTC. The chain carries TRBV10-3 and TRBJ1-2; 9 positions agree with TRBD1. This CDR3 is 16 amino acids long. Germline V gene data show CDR1 as ENHRY and CDR2 as SYGVKD. J was trimmed by 6 bases and V by 10 bases; bases with no gene match: 18.

The chain couples TRBV30 to TRBJ2-3, with 8 bases that match TRBD1. Per the germline V gene, CDR1 is GTSNPN and CDR2 is SVGIG (reference sequence). This CDR3 comprises 14 residues. The V segment lost 4 bases and the J segment 4 bases; nucleotides outside the gene matches: 7. CDR3 in amino acids: CAWIDRGSPDTQYF. The CDR3 coding sequence is TGTGCCTGGATCGACAGGGGAAGCCCAGATACGCAGTATTTT.

The chain employs TRBV4-3 and TRBJ1-2, with D perhaps TRBD1 (5 bases). Germline lookup yields CDR1 LGHNA and CDR2 YSLEER. Deletions cut 0 bases from V and 1 base from J, with 18 bases between. This CDR3 comprises 18 residues. The CDR3 region is CASSQDLRGRLSNYGYTF. CDR3 bases: TGCGCCAGCAGCCAAGATTTAAGGGGCAGGCTTAGTAACTATGGCTACACCTTC.

There are a few counts of this clone. The rearrangement joins TRBV2 to TRBJ1-5; the match to TRBD1 covers 7 bases. CDR1 is SNHLY and CDR2 is FYNNEI in the germline V gene. The J segment lost 5 bases and the V segment lost 8 bases, leaving 9 bases of the junction unmatched. CDR3 length equals 14 residues. CDR3 sequence reads: CASGSTGNHQPQHF. Written as DNA, the CDR3 is TGTGCCAGCGGTTCGACAGGGAACCATCAGCCCCAGCATTTT. The full variable domain, with the rest looked up from reference TRBV2 and TRBJ1-5, is EPEVTQTPSHQVTQMGQEVILRCVPISNHLYFYWYRQILGQKVEFLVSFYNNEISEKSEIFDDQFSVERPDGSNFTLKIRSTKLEDSAMYFCASGSTGNHQPQHFGDGTRLSIL.

The chain joins TRBV6-5 to TRBJ2-1; D gene ambiguous. Trimming took off 0 bases at V and 0 bases at J, with 9 bases between the two ends. This CDR3 contains 16 residues. CDR1 MNHEY and CDR2 SVGAGI come from the germline V gene. In DNA form, the CDR3 reads TGTGCCAGCAGTTACTCGCCCCGGAGCTCCTACAATGAGCAGTTCTTC. It is translated as CASSYSPRSSYNEQFF.